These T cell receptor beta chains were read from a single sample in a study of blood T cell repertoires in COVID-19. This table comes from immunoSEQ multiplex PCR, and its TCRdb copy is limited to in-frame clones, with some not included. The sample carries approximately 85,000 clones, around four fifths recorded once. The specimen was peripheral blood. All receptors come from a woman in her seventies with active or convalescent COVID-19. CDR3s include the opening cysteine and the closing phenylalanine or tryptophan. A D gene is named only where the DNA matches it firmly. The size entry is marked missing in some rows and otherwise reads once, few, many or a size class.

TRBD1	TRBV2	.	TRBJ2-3	CASSPTGKGTDTQYF	TGTGCCAGCAGTCCGACAGGGAAGGGTACAGATACGCAGTATTTT
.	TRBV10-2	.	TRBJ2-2	CASSRTANTGELFF	TGCGCCAGCAGTCGAACAGCAAACACCGGGGAGCTGTTTTTT
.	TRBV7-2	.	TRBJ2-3	CASSLNRLSTDTQYF	TGTGCCAGCAGCTTAAACAGGCTTAGCACAGATACGCAGTATTTT
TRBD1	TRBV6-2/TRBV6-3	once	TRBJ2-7	CASSEDRGLWEQYF	TGTGCCAGCAGTGAGGACAGGGGGTTGTGGGAGCAGTACTTC
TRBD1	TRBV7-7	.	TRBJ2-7	CASSLDRVGEQYF	TGTGCCAGCAGCTTGGACAGGGTCGGCGAGCAGTACTTC
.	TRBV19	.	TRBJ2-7	CASSTGGVYEQYF	TGTGCCAGTAGTACCGGAGGGGTCTACGAGCAGTACTTC
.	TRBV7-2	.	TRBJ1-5	CASSLSSGSNQPQHF	TGTGCCAGCAGCTTGAGCTCGGGGAGCAATCAGCCCCAGCATTTT
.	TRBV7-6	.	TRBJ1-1	CASSSHINMNTEAFF	TGTGCCAGCAGCTCTCACATAAATATGAACACTGAAGCTTTCTTT
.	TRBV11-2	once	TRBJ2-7	CASSLVGSGQGHEQYF	.
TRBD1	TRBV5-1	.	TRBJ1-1	CASSWTGVTEAFF	TGCGCCAGCAGCTGGACAGGGGTGACTGAAGCTTTCTTT
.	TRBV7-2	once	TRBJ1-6	CASSPLMGSSPLHF	TGTGCCAGCAGCCCGCTAATGGGGAGTTCACCCCTCCACTTT
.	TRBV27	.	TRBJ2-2	CASSLAGDHGELFF	TGTGCCAGCAGTTTAGCAGGGGATCACGGGGAGCTGTTTTTT
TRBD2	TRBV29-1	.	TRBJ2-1	CSVEEVGLAGGTYNEQFF	TGCAGCGTTGAAGAAGTGGGACTAGCGGGGGGGACCTACAATGAGCAGTTCTTC
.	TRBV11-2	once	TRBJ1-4	CASSLIGVSNEKLFF	TGTGCCAGCAGCTTGATCGGGGTATCTAATGAAAAACTGTTTTTT